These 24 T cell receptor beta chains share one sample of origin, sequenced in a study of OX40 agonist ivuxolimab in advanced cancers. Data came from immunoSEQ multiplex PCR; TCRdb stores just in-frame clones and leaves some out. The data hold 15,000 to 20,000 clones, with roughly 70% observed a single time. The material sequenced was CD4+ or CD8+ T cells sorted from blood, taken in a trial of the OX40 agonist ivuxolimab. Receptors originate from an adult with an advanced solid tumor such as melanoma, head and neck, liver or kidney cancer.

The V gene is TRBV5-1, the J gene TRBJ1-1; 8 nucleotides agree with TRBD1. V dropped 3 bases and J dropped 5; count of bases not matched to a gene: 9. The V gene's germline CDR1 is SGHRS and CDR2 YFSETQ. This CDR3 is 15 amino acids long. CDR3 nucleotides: TGCGCCAGCAGCTCACCAGGGGGCGCAGGAACTGAAGCTTTCTTT. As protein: CASSSPGGAGTEAFF.

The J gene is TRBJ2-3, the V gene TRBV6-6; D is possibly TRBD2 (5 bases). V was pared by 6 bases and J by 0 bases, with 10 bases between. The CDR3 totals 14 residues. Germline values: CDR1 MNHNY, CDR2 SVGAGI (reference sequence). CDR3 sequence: CASSLGLSTDTQYF. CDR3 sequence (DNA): TGTGCCAGCAGCCTCGGACTGAGCACAGATACGCAGTATTTT.

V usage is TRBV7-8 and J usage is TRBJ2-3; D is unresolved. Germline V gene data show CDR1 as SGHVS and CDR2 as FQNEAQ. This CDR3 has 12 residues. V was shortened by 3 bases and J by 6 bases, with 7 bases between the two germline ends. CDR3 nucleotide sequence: TGTGCCAGCAGCTTGAGTTTGGATACGCAGTATTTT. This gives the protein CASSLSLDTQYF.

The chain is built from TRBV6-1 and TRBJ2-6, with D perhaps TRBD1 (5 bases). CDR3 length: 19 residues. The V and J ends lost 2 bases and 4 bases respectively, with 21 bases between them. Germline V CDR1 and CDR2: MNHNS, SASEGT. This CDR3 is CASSELIVGVARGANVLTF. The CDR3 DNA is TGTGCCAGCAGTGAATTAATCGTAGGGGTTGCGAGGGGGGCCAACGTCCTGACTTTC.

CDR3 in amino acids: CASSQTNPYEQYF. CDR3 nucleotide sequence: TGTGCCAGCAGCCAGACAAATCCCTACGAGCAGTACTTC. This sequence joins TRBV2 and TRBJ2-7; unclear D gene. The CDR3 runs to 13 residues. Trimming took off 6 bases at V and 2 bases at J, with 11 bases between the two ends. The germline V gene encodes CDR1 SNHLY and CDR2 FYNNEI.

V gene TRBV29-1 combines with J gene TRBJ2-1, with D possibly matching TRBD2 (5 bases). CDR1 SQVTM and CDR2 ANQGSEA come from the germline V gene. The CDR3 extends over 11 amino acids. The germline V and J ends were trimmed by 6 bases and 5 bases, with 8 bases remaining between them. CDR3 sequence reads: CSVQLDNEQFF. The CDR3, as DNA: TGCAGCGTCCAACTAGACAATGAGCAGTTCTTC.

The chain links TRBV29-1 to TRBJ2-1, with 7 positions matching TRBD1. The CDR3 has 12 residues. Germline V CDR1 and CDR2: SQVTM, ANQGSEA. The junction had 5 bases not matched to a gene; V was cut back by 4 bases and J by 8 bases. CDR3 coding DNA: TGCAGCGTTGCAGGGACAGCATATGAGCAGTTCTTC. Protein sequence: CSVAGTAYEQFF.

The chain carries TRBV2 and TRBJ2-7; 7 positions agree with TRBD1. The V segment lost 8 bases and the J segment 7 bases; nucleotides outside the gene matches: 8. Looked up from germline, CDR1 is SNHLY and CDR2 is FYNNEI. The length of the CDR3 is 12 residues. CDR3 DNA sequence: TGTGCCAGCTTGGACAGGAGTCGGGAGCAGTACTTC. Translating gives CASLDRSREQYF.

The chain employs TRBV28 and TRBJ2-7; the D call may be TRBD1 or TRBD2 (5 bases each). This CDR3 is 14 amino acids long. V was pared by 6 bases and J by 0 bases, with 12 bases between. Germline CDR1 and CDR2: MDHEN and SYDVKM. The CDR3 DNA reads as TGTGCCAGCAGCTGGGACGGAAGCTCCTACGAGCAGTACTTC. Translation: CASSWDGSSYEQYF.

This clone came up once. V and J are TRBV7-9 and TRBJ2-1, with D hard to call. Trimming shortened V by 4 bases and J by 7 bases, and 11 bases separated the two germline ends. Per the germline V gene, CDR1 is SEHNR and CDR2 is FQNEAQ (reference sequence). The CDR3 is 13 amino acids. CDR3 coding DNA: TGTGCCAGCAGCTCCAGCGTTCGTAATGAGCAGTTCTTC. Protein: CASSSSVRNEQFF. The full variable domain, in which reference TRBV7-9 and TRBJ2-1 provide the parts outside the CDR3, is DTGVSQNPRHKITKRGQNVTFRCDPISEHNRLYWYRQTLGQGPEFLTYFQNEAQLEKSRLLSDRFSAERPKGSFSTLEIQRTEQGDSAMYLCASSSSVRNEQFFGPGTRLTVL.

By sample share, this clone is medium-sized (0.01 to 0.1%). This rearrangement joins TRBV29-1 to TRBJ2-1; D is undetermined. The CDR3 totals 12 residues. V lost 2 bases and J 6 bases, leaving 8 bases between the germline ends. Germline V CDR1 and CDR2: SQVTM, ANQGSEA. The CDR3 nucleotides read TGCAGCGTTGAAATTCGAGGCAATGAGCAGTTCTTC. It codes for CSVEIRGNEQFF.

CDR3 sequence: CASSVEEGVSYEQYF. The DNA for the CDR3 is TGTGCCAGCAGCGTAGAGGAGGGAGTCTCCTACGAGCAGTACTTC. The V and J genes are TRBV9 and TRBJ2-7, with D perhaps TRBD2 (6 bases). The V end lost 0 bases, the J end lost 0 bases, and 10 bases lay between the germline ends. The CDR3 contains 15 residues. Germline V gene data show CDR1 as SGDLS and CDR2 as YYNGEE.

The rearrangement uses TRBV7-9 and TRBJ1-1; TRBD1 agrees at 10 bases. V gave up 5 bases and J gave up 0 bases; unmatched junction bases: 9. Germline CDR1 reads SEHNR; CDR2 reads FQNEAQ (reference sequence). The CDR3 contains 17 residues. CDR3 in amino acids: CASSRDRGQLMNTEAFF. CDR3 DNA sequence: TGTGCCAGCAGCCGGGACAGGGGACAACTAATGAACACTGAAGCTTTCTTT.

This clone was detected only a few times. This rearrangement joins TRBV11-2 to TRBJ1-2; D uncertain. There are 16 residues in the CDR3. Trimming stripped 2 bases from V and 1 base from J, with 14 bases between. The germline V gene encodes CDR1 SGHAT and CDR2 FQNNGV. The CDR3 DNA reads TGTGCCAGCAGCTTACTTGTCGGACTCGATAACTATGGCTACACCTTC. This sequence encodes CASSLLVGLDNYGYTF. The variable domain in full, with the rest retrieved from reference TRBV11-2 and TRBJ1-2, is EAGVAQSPRYKIIEKRQSVAFWCNPISGHATLYWYQQILGQGPKLLIQFQNNGVVDDSQLPKDRFSAERLKGVDSTLKIQPAKLEDSAVYLCASSLLVGLDNYGYTFGSGTRLTVV.

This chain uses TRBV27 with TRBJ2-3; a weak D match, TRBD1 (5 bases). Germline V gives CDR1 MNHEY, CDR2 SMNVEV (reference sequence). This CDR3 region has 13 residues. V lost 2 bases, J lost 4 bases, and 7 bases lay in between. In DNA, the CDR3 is TGTGCCAGCAGTTTACAGGGTCCAGATACGCAGTATTTT. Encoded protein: CASSLQGPDTQYF.

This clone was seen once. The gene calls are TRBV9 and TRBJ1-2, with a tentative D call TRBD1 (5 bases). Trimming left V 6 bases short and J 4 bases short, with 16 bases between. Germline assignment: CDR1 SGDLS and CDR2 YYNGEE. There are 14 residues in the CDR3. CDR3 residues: CASNEVGRFYGYTF. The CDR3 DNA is TGTGCCAGCAATGAAGTGGGGCGCTTCTATGGCTACACCTTC.

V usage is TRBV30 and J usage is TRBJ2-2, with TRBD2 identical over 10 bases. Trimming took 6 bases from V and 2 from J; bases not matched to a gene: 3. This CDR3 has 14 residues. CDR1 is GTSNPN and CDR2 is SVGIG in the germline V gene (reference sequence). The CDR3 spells CACSSGRNTGELFF. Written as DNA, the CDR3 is TGTGCCTGCTCTAGCGGGAGAAACACCGGGGAGCTGTTTTTT. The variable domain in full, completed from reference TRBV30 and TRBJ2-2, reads SQTIHQWPATLVQPVGSPLSLECTVEGTSNPNLYWYRQAAGRGLQLLFYSVGIGQISSEVPQNLSASRPQDRQFILSSKKLLLSDSGFYLCACSSGRNTGELFFGEGSRLTVL.

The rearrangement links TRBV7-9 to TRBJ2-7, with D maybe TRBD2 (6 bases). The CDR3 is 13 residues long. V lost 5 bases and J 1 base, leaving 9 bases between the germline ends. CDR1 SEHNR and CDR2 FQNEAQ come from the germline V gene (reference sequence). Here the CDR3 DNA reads TGTGCCAGCAGCCGGGGAGGATCCTACGAGCAGTACTTC. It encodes CASSRGGSYEQYF.

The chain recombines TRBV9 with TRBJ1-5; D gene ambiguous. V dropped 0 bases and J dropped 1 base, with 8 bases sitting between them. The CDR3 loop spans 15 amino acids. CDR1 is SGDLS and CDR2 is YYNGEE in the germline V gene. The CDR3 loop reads CASSVGPASNQPQHF. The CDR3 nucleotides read TGTGCCAGCAGCGTAGGACCCGCAAGCAATCAGCCCCAGCATTTT.

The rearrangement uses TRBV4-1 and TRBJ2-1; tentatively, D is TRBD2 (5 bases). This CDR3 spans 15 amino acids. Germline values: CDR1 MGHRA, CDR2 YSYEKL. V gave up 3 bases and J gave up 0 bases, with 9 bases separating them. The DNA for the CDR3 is TGCGCCAGCAGCCAGGCCGGGATCTCCTACAATGAGCAGTTCTTC. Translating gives CASSQAGISYNEQFF.

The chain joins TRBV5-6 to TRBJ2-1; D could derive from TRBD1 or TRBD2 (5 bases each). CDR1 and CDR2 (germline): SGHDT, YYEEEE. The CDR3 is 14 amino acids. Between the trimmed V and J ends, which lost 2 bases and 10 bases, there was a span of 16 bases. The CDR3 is CASSFGTRPREQFF. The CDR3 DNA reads TGTGCCAGCAGCTTCGGGACCCGGCCCCGGGAGCAGTTCTTC.

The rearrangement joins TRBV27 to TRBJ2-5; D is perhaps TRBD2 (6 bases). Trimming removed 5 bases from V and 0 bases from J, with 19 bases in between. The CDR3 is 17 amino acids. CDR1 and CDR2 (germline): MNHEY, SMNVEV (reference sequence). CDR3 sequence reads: CASSPLRGGMDQETQYF. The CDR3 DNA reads TGTGCCAGCAGTCCGCTCCGTGGAGGGATGGACCAAGAGACCCAGTACTTC.

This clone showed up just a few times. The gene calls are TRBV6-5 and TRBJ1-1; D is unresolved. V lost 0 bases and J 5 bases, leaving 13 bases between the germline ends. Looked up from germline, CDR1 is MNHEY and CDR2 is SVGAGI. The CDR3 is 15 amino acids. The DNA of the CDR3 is TGTGCCAGCAGTTACTCAGGGCCCGATCGGACTGAAGCTTTCTTT. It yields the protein CASSYSGPDRTEAFF.

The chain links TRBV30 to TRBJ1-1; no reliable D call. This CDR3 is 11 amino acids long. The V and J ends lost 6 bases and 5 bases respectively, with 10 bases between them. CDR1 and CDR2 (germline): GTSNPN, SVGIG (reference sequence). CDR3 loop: CACTEHTEAFF. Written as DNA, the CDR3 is TGTGCCTGTACCGAACATACTGAAGCTTTCTTT.